These 21 T cell receptor beta chains were all obtained from the same sample, sequenced in a study of CD8 T cells in ankylosing spondylitis. In TCRdb, the 5' RACE reads were re-called with MiXCR into one record per CDR3 protein. The sample yields around 100,000 distinct CDR3 sequences, roughly 9% seen once. General observations from the study: There was a TCR beta motif, made of several highly homologous variants, that appeared characteristic of ankylosing spondylitis blood.

For these TCRs, the target antigens are not known. The sequenced sample consisted of blood, either unsorted or a sorted T cell fraction (not recorded which). These receptors originate from a male donor with ankylosing spondylitis.

This clonotype was counted at least ten times. The gene calls are TRBV7-9 and TRBJ2-2, with 8 bases that match TRBD1. The junction had 1 base not matched to a gene; V was cut back by 3 bases and J by 4 bases. Germline lookup yields CDR1 SEHNR and CDR2 FQNEAQ (reference sequence). The CDR3 consists of 14 residues. CDR3 nucleotide sequence: TGTGCCAGCAGCTTCACAGGGGGCACCGGGGAGCTGTTTTTT. Amino acid sequence: CASSFTGGTGELFF.

This clonotype was recorded at least ten times. The chain recombines TRBV29-1 with TRBJ2-7; the D is unclear. This CDR3 spans 11 amino acids. Trimming left V 2 bases short and J 3 bases short, with 5 bases between. Germline lookup yields CDR1 SQVTM and CDR2 ANQGSEA. The CDR3 protein is CSVEKGYEQYF. The CDR3 DNA reads TGCAGCGTTGAAAAGGGCTACGAGCAGTACTTC.

The V call is TRBV14, the J call TRBJ2-1; TRBD2 aligns across 9 bases. The germline CDR1 and CDR2 sequences are SGHDN and FVKESK. CDR3 length equals 17 residues. With 2 bases clipped from V and 4 bases from J, the junction kept 9 bases outside the gene matches. CDR3 nucleotides: TGTGCCAGCAGCCAAACCCGGCTAGCGGGGTATTACAATGAGCAGTTCTTC. This sequence encodes CASSQTRLAGYYNEQFF.

This clonotype has just a few counts. The chain is built from TRBV2 and TRBJ2-7; 8 bases are a match to TRBD2. The CDR3 length is 14 residues. CDR1 and CDR2 from the germline V gene are SNHLY and FYNNEI. V shed 5 bases and J 3 bases; nucleotides not matched to a gene: 6. The CDR3 region has the DNA TGTGCCAGCAGTCCCAGCGGGAGCCACTACGAGCAGTACTTC. It is translated as CASSPSGSHYEQYF.

This clonotype was observed at least ten times. V gene TRBV29-1 combines with J gene TRBJ1-1; the D gene is possibly TRBD1 (5 bases). CDR3 length: 14 amino acids. CDR1 is SQVTM and CDR2 is ANQGSEA in the germline V gene. V lost 0 bases to trimming and J lost 1 base, with 9 bases between them. CDR3 protein: CSVEEKQENTEAFF. The CDR3 DNA follows: TGCAGCGTTGAAGAAAAACAGGAGAACACTGAAGCTTTCTTT. Looking up the rest from reference TRBV29-1 and TRBJ1-1 gives the full variable domain: SAVISQKPSRDICQRGTSLTIQCQVDSQVTMMFWYRQQPGQSLTLIATANQGSEATYESGFVIDKFPISRPNLTFSTLTVSNMSPEDSSIYLCSVEEKQENTEAFFGQGTRLTVV.

This clonotype was seen ten or more times. This chain uses TRBV27 with TRBJ2-7, with D tentatively TRBD1 (7 bases). The CDR3 length is 15 residues. Trimming took off 6 bases at V and 0 bases at J, with 15 bases between the two ends. Germline loops: CDR1 MNHEY, CDR2 SMNVEV (reference sequence). The CDR3 region is CASSGGTASSYEQYV. For the CDR3, the DNA is TGTGCCAGCAGCGGAGGGACAGCGAGCTCCTACGAGCAGTACGTC.

This clonotype was observed many times. This chain links TRBV12-3 or TRBV12-4 with TRBJ2-5; D remains ambiguous. The CDR3 covers 17 residues. Trimming took off 6 bases at V and 4 bases at J, with 24 bases between the two ends. In DNA, the CDR3 is TGTGCCAGCAGCCAAACCTATCCGGGCCTCGCGCCAGAGACCCAGTACTTC. Protein sequence: CASSQTYPGLAPETQYF.

This clonotype was counted many times. The CDR3 region is CASSQSGSNYNEQFF. The DNA for the CDR3 is TGTGCCAGCAGCCAGAGCGGGAGTAACTACAATGAGCAGTTCTTC. The chain has TRBV3-1 and TRBJ2-1, with TRBD2 identical over 8 bases. The CDR3 totals 15 residues. Trimming took 3 bases from V and 3 from J; bases not matched to a gene: 4. Per germline, CDR1 LGHDT and CDR2 YNNKEL (reference sequence).

This clonotype has only a few counts. This rearrangement joins TRBV24-1 to TRBJ2-3; TRBD1 might be the D (6 bases). Trimming left V 4 bases short and J 3 bases short, with 10 bases between. Germline V CDR1 and CDR2: KGHDR, SFDVKD. This CDR3 has 14 amino acids. CDR3 loop: CATSELDRTDTQYF. For the CDR3, the DNA is TGTGCCACCAGTGAATTGGACAGAACAGATACGCAGTATTTT.

The V call is TRBV6-1, the J call TRBJ1-6; 7 nucleotides agree with TRBD1. After removal of 6 bases from V and 3 bases from J, the junction contained 8 bases not matched to a gene. Germline V gene lookup returns CDR1 MNHNS and CDR2 SASEGT. The length of the CDR3 is 16 residues. The CDR3 sequence is CASSSTGPNYNSPLHF. As DNA, the CDR3 is TGTGCCAGCAGCTCGACAGGGCCGAACTATAATTCACCCCTCCACTTT.

This clonotype was seen only a few times. The chain combines TRBV9 with TRBJ2-1; no clear D gene. Germline assignment: CDR1 SGDLS and CDR2 YYNGEE. V was trimmed by 0 bases and J by 7 bases, leaving 8 bases between them. The CDR3 extends over 13 amino acids. CDR3 in DNA: TGTGCCAGCAGCGTAGAGGTCTATAATGAGCAGTTCTTC. Amino acid sequence: CASSVEVYNEQFF.

There are a few counts of this clonotype. The rearrangement links TRBV7-2 to TRBJ1-1; maybe TRBD1 (5 bases). CDR1 is SGHTA and CDR2 is FQGNSA in the germline V gene. V lost 5 bases and J lost 8, with 21 bases in between. The CDR3 sequence is 15 residues long. The CDR3 sequence: CASSPWSRGGTEAFF. CDR3 bases: TGTGCCAGCAGCCCTTGGTCCCGGGGAGGGACGGAAGCTTTCTTT. The complete variable domain, with remaining parts taken from reference TRBV7-2 and TRBJ1-1, reads GAGVSQSPSNKVTEKGKDVELRCDPISGHTALYWYRQSLGQGLEFLIYFQGNSAPDKSGLPSDRFSAERTGGSVSTLTIQRTQQEDSAVYLCASSPWSRGGTEAFFGQGTRLTVV.

This clonotype was detected ten times or more. The CDR3, as DNA: TGTGCCAGCAGCGGGGGTTTCTCTGGAAACACCATATATTTT. This sequence encodes CASSGGFSGNTIYF. The chain recombines TRBV5-6 with TRBJ1-3, with a weak D call TRBD1 (5 bases). The CDR3 sequence is 14 residues long. In germline, CDR1 is SGHDT, CDR2 YYEEEE. The germline V and J ends were trimmed by 4 bases and 0 bases, with 8 bases remaining between them.

This clonotype was detected ten times or more. The rearrangement joins TRBV12-3 or TRBV12-4 to TRBJ2-7, with no clear D. Trimming took 7 bases from V and 4 from J, leaving 8 bases between them. The CDR3 consists of 11 residues. CDR3 sequence reads: CASTLGYEQYF. The CDR3 DNA sequence: TGTGCCAGCACCCTGGGTTACGAGCAGTACTTC.

The gene calls are TRBV27 and TRBJ2-7; 12 nucleotides match TRBD2. The V segment lost 5 bases and the J segment 4 bases; nucleotides outside the gene matches: 0. There are 13 residues in the CDR3. Germline CDR1 MNHEY, CDR2 SMNVEV (reference sequence). CDR3 residues: CASSGLAGYEQYV. CDR3 sequence (DNA): TGTGCCAGCAGTGGACTAGCGGGGTACGAGCAGTACGTC.

This chain connects TRBV7-8 to TRBJ2-7; 10 positions match TRBD1. Germline V gene lookup returns CDR1 SGHVS and CDR2 FQNEAQ. This CDR3 contains 14 residues. Trimming cost V 5 bases and J 1 base; bases outside gene matches: 2. Here the CDR3 reads CASSRDRGSYEQYF. The CDR3 coding sequence is TGTGCCAGCAGCAGGGACAGGGGATCCTACGAGCAGTACTTC.

This clonotype was counted many times. V usage is TRBV12-3 or TRBV12-4 and J usage is TRBJ2-1; D remains ambiguous. CDR3 length: 12 residues. Trimming stripped 3 bases from V and 7 bases from J, with 7 bases between. CDR3 sequence: CASSFIWNEQFF. In nucleotides, the CDR3 is TGTGCCAGCAGTTTCATTTGGAATGAGCAGTTCTTC.

In this sample, this clonotype turned up many times. In DNA, the CDR3 is TGTGCCAGCAGCTTAGAAGGGGACACCTACGAGCAGTACTTC. Translation gives CASSLEGDTYEQYF. V and J are TRBV13 and TRBJ2-7, with D possibly TRBD1 on 6 matching bases. Trimming cost V 1 base and J 2 bases, with 9 bases left between them. The CDR3 has 14 amino acids. Germline values: CDR1 PRHDT, CDR2 FYEKMQ (reference sequence).

This clonotype appeared a few times. This sequence joins TRBV20-1 and TRBJ1-1, with D tentatively TRBD1 (6 bases). Looked up from germline, CDR1 is DFQATT and CDR2 is SNEGSKA (reference sequence). Trimming cost V 3 bases and J 0 bases, with 20 bases left between them. The length of the CDR3 is 17 residues. The CDR3: CSASKAPRGLMNTEAFF. Written as DNA, the CDR3 is TGCAGTGCTAGTAAGGCCCCCCGGGGGCTAATGAACACTGAAGCTTTCTTT.

This clonotype occurred a few times. The chain employs TRBV7-9 and TRBJ1-6, with D unclear. The CDR3 spans 12 residues. V lost 6 bases, J lost 13 bases, and 13 bases lay in between. CDR1 is SEHNR and CDR2 is FQNEAQ in the germline V gene (reference sequence). This CDR3 reads CASSWPENPLHF. Here the CDR3 DNA reads TGTGCCAGCAGTTGGCCGGAGAACCCCCTCCACTTT.

This clonotype was seen ten or more times. The chain carries TRBV11-2 and TRBJ2-7; 7 nucleotides agree with TRBD2. This CDR3 is built from 16 residues. Germline values: CDR1 SGHAT, CDR2 FQNNGV. Trimming removed 4 bases from V and 1 base from J; junction bases left unmatched: 10. CDR3 bases: TGTGCCAGCAGCTCGGCGGGCGGGAGAGGGTCCTACGAGCAGTACTTC. Its protein is CASSSAGGRGSYEQYF.